The 7 T cell receptor beta chains below all came from one sample that was sequenced in a study of cytomegalovirus exposure and HLA in healthy donors. Here immunoSEQ multiplex PCR was the method, and the copy in TCRdb shows in-frame clones only, minus some. The sample lists 150,000 to 200,000 clones; roughly 91% were seen once. Sequenced material: PBMCs. These receptors were taken from a woman between 18 and 29 years old in good health and CMV-seropositive.

This clone was counted a single time. The rearrangement joins TRBV9 to TRBJ1-1, with D possibly matching TRBD1 (6 bases). Germline assignment: CDR1 SGDLS and CDR2 YYNGEE. The CDR3 runs 15 residues. The V gene lost 4 bases and the J gene lost 1 base, with 14 bases spanning the gap. The CDR3 loop is CASSTSDSRNTEAFF. The CDR3 DNA is TGTGCCAGCAGCACCTCGGACAGTAGGAACACTGAAGCTTTCTTT.

The chain combines TRBV7-2 with TRBJ2-2; D ambiguous. The CDR3 runs to 13 residues. Germline CDR1 reads SGHTA; CDR2 reads FQGNSA. Trimming took 4 bases from V and 5 from J, leaving 8 bases between them. The DNA of the CDR3 is TGTGCCAGCAGCTCCTCTATGACCGGGGAGCTGTTTTTT. Amino acid sequence: CASSSSMTGELFF.

There are a few counts of this clone. This chain uses TRBV18 with TRBJ2-3; D call uncertain. This CDR3 comprises 12 residues. Germline CDR1 KGHSH, CDR2 LQKENI. Between the trimmed V and J ends, which lost 3 bases and 5 bases, there was a span of 6 bases. CDR3 bases: TGTGCCAGCTCACCTTCAGGAGATACGCAGTATTTT. Its translation: CASSPSGDTQYF.

This clone was detected a few times. J is TRBJ2-7 and V is TRBV5-4; TRBD1 aligns across 10 bases. Germline V gene sequence: CDR1 SGHNT, CDR2 YYREEE (reference sequence). The CDR3 is made up of 16 amino acids. Unmatched junction bases numbered 10, after V lost 0 bases and J lost 7 bases. Here the CDR3 reads CASSLAARQGAKEQYF. CDR3 DNA: TGTGCCAGCAGCTTGGCGGCTCGACAGGGGGCAAAGGAGCAGTACTTC.

V gene TRBV27 combines with J gene TRBJ2-1, with TRBD2 matching over 10 bases. V lost 6 bases and J lost 5; bases outside the gene matches: 4. The CDR3 runs to 14 residues. Germline loops: CDR1 MNHEY, CDR2 SMNVEV (reference sequence). Written as DNA, the CDR3 is TGTGCCAGCAGGACTAGCGGGCCGGACAATGAGCAGTTCTTC. Amino acid sequence: CASRTSGPDNEQFF.

This chain joins TRBV7-8 and TRBJ2-2; TRBD2 might be the D (5 bases). Germline loops: CDR1 SGHVS, CDR2 FQNEAQ. Trimming took 1 base from V and 5 from J, leaving 11 bases between them. The CDR3 loop spans 15 amino acids. The CDR3 nucleotides read TGTGCCAGCAGCTTAGTGGCATCGGGGACCGGGGAGCTGTTTTTT. It specifies CASSLVASGTGELFF.

In this sample, this clone turned up once. The gene calls are TRBV27 and TRBJ1-6; 12 bases line up with TRBD1. The germline V gene encodes CDR1 MNHEY and CDR2 SMNVEV (reference sequence). The CDR3 spans 15 residues. Trimming at V came to 9 bases and at J to 5 bases, leaving 5 bases not matched to a gene. CDR3 sequence reads: CASGTGGFNNSPLHF. CDR3 nucleotide sequence: TGTGCCAGTGGGACAGGGGGCTTTAATAATTCACCCCTCCACTTT.